This T cell receptor (beta chain) was profiled in a study of cytomegalovirus exposure and HLA in healthy donors. Trimming removed 4 bases at V and 4 bases at J, with 14 bases between. This CDR3 is built from 14 residues. Germline V gives CDR1 SGHRS, CDR2 YFSETQ. The primer mix had 60 Vbeta and 13 Jbeta primers. Sequenced by immunoSEQ multiplex PCR; TCRdb stores in-frame clones only, minus some. Of about 150,000 clones listed, more than 65% are singletons. The V and J genes are TRBV5-1 and TRBJ2-5, with D uncertain. The sequencing sample was made of PBMCs. This sequence originates from a man aged 50-59 years in good health and CMV-seropositive. Here the CDR3 reads CASSPSNSLETQYF. The CDR3 region has the DNA TGCGCCAGCAGCCCCTCTAACAGCCTAGAGACCCAGTACTTC.